The subject of this entry is one T cell receptor (beta chain). Per germline, CDR1 SGHDT and CDR2 YYEEEE. Trimming pared 4 bases from V and 3 bases from J, leaving 14 bases between. The length of the CDR3 is 14 residues. This specimen belongs to a study of shared clonotypes between healthy human individuals. Clones were sequenced by immunoSEQ multiplex PCR, and TCRdb holds only the in-frame ones, with some missing. The table includes roughly 330,000 clones, about 74% detected once. Sequences were obtained from memory CD4+ T cells sorted from blood. The subset is: CD45RA-negative fraction. V and J are TRBV5-6 and TRBJ2-7; D not resolved. The receptor comes from a man under 40 in good health. CDR3 sequence reads: CASSPDLSHYEQYF. The CDR3 region has the DNA TGTGCCAGCAGCCCAGACCTTAGCCACTACGAGCAGTACTTC.